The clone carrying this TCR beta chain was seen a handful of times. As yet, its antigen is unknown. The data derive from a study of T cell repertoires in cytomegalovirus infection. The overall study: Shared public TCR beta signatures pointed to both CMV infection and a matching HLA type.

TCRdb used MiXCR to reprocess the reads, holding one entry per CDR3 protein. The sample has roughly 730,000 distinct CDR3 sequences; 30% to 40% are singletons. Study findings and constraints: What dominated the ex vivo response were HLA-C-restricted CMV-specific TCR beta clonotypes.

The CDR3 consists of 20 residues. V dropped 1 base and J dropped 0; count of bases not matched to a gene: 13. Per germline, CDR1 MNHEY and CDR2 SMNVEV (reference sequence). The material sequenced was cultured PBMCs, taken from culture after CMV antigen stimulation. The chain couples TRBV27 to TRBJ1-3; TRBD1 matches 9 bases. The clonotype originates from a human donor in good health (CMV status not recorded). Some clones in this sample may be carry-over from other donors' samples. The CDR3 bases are TGTGCCAGCAGTTTATACCCCTCCAGGACAGGGGCCCTCTCTGGAAACACCATATATTTT. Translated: CASSLYPSRTGALSGNTIYF.